A single sample gave rise to the 17 T cell receptor beta chains below, sequenced in a study of response to subunit inactivated influenza vaccine. MiXCR was run by TCRdb on the RT-PCR reads, yielding one entry per CDR3 protein. The sample lists 500,000 to 600,000 distinct CDR3 sequences, approximately 11% occurring once. Another study also made use of these data, one on T cells expressing NK-cell markers. That work contributes: 5'RACE template switching with UMIs generated TCR beta cDNA.

This sample comprised PBMCs from blood, obtained on the day of vaccination. These receptors were taken from a man in his fifties or sixties who received an inactivated influenza vaccine.

This chain joins TRBV6-2 or TRBV6-3 and TRBJ1-6; the D is unclear. This CDR3 has 16 residues. Germline V gene sequence: CDR1 MNHEY, CDR2 SVGEGT. Trimming took off 6 bases at V and 9 bases at J, with 21 bases between the two ends. The CDR3 sequence is CASRDEGGLWGSPLHF. The CDR3 DNA sequence: TGTGCCAGCAGAGACGAGGGCGGCCTCTGGGGTTCACCCCTCCACTTT.

The table lists this clonotype with many counts. CDR3 DNA sequence: TGCGCCAGCAGCTCCTGGCCCAGAGAAAATGAGCAGTTCTTC. Translation gives CASSSWPRENEQFF. The chain links TRBV5-1 to TRBJ2-1; D remains unclear. The germline V and J ends were trimmed by 3 bases and 7 bases, with 14 bases remaining between them. The CDR3 extends over 14 amino acids. Germline assignment: CDR1 SGHRS and CDR2 YFSETQ.

The gene calls are TRBV5-4 and TRBJ2-6, with D perhaps TRBD1 or TRBD2 (5 bases each). The germline V gene encodes CDR1 SGHNT and CDR2 YYREEE (reference sequence). The CDR3 is made up of 16 amino acids. V lost 0 bases, J lost 2 bases, and 9 bases lay in between. The DNA of the CDR3 is TGTGCCAGCAGCTTGGCCTGGGGGACTGGGGCCAACGTCCTGACTTTC. Its translation is CASSLAWGTGANVLTF.

This sequence joins TRBV9 and TRBJ1-3; no clear D. The CDR3 sequence is 15 residues long. Germline V gene data show CDR1 as SGDLS and CDR2 as YYNGEE. Trimming stripped 0 bases from V and 0 bases from J, with 7 bases between. The CDR3 region has the DNA TGTGCCAGCAGCGTAGCTGAGTTCTCTGGAAACACCATATATTTT. Its protein product is CASSVAEFSGNTIYF.

This clonotype turned up a few times. The chain links TRBV6-1 to TRBJ2-3; no firm D call. The CDR3 sequence is 12 residues long. The germline V and J ends were trimmed by 2 bases and 5 bases, with 5 bases remaining between them. Germline values: CDR1 MNHNS, CDR2 SASEGT. The CDR3 loop is CASSELGDTQYF. The CDR3 nucleotides are TGTGCCAGCAGTGAATTAGGAGATACGCAGTATTTT.

The V and J genes are TRBV20-1 and TRBJ2-7; TRBD1 matches 7 bases. Losses at the gene ends were 6 bases for V and 3 bases for J; bases not matched to a gene: 8. CDR1 and CDR2 (germline): DFQATT, SNEGSKA (reference sequence). The CDR3 runs 13 residues. DNA for the CDR3: TGCAGTGCCGACCGGGACAGTTACTACGAGCAGTACTTC. Its translation is CSADRDSYYEQYF.

This clonotype was seen a few times. The rearrangement joins TRBV11-2 to TRBJ1-6, with TRBD1 matching over 8 bases. V lost 3 bases to trimming and J lost 10 bases; unmatched junction nucleotides: 11. The CDR3 is 16 residues long. The germline V gene has CDR1 SGHAT and CDR2 FQNNGV. The CDR3 DNA follows: TGTGCCAGCAGCTTTCCCAGGGGGCGGGTGGGATCACCCCTCCACTTT. It encodes CASSFPRGRVGSPLHF.

The rearrangement links TRBV7-2 to TRBJ2-1; D call uncertain. Trimming cost V 2 bases and J 13 bases, with 18 bases left between them. This CDR3 has 14 amino acids. CDR1 and CDR2 from the germline V gene are SGHTA and FQGNSA. The CDR3 sequence: CASSLLNLMEPQFF. The CDR3 DNA follows: TGTGCCAGCAGCTTACTAAATCTTATGGAGCCACAGTTCTTC.

The rearrangement uses TRBV5-1 and TRBJ2-5; D possibly corresponds to TRBD1 (5 bases). The CDR3 runs 13 residues. Germline V gives CDR1 SGHRS, CDR2 YFSETQ. V lost 4 bases and J 2 bases, leaving 9 bases between the germline ends. The CDR3, as DNA: TGCGCCAGCAGCACGGACATTCAAGAGACCCAGTACTTC. Residues: CASSTDIQETQYF.

This clonotype showed up just a few times. The chain employs TRBV12-3 or TRBV12-4 and TRBJ1-1; unclear D gene. The CDR3 covers 11 residues. V dropped 0 bases and J dropped 11 bases, with 7 bases sitting between them. DNA for the CDR3: TGTGCCAGCAGTTTAGCAGGTCGGGCTTTCTTT. Translation gives CASSLAGRAFF.

The chain links TRBV5-1 to TRBJ2-2, with TRBD2 matching over 10 bases. The V gene's germline CDR1 is SGHRS and CDR2 YFSETQ. V shed 2 bases and J 2 bases; nucleotides not matched to a gene: 3. This CDR3 region has 16 residues. CDR3 nucleotide sequence: TGCGCCAGCAGCTTATGGACTAGCGGAAACACCGGGGAGCTGTTTTTT. Translated, it gives CASSLWTSGNTGELFF.

This clonotype was counted between two and nine times. Here the CDR3 DNA reads TGTGCCACCAGCAGAGTAGTCAACACTGAAGCTTTCTTT. Protein: CATSRVVNTEAFF. The chain couples TRBV15 to TRBJ1-1; D is undetermined. This CDR3 comprises 13 residues. V was cut by 1 base and J by 2 bases, with 5 bases left in between. CDR1 is LNHNV, CDR2 YYDKDF, per germline (reference sequence).

The table lists this clonotype with a few counts. This chain uses TRBV29-1 with TRBJ2-1; the match to TRBD2 covers 7 bases. V shed 7 bases and J 6 bases; nucleotides not matched to a gene: 24. The germline CDR1 and CDR2 sequences are SQVTM and ANQGSEA. The CDR3 runs 18 residues. The CDR3 spells CSASLRAGAVIGTNEQFF. CDR3 nucleotides: TGCAGCGCTTCCCTCCGGGCGGGAGCCGTGATAGGGACCAATGAGCAGTTCTTC.

This clonotype was detected a few times. V is TRBV4-3 and J is TRBJ2-1; TRBD2 aligns across 11 bases. This CDR3 is built from 17 residues. J was trimmed by 4 bases and V by 3 bases; bases with no gene match: 8. The V gene's germline CDR1 is LGHNA and CDR2 YSLEER. As DNA, the CDR3 is TGCGCCAGCAGCCAGGGGACTAGCGGAAGTTGGTACAATGAGCAGTTCTTC. Protein product: CASSQGTSGSWYNEQFF.

This chain connects TRBV19 to TRBJ2-1, with 12 nucleotides matching TRBD2. Germline V gene sequence: CDR1 LNHDA, CDR2 SQIVND (reference sequence). CDR3 length: 15 residues. Trimming cost V 1 base and J 10 bases; bases outside gene matches: 5. The CDR3 loop is CASSIAKGLAGEQFF. CDR3 DNA sequence: TGTGCCAGTAGTATAGCCAAAGGACTAGCGGGAGAGCAGTTCTTC.

This clonotype came up a few times. The chain carries TRBV5-1 and TRBJ2-5; 9 nucleotides line up with TRBD1. Unmatched junction bases numbered 7, after V lost 5 bases and J lost 5 bases. The germline V gene encodes CDR1 SGHRS and CDR2 YFSETQ. This CDR3 comprises 14 residues. CDR3 nucleotides: TGCGCCAGCAGACCTGACAGGGGGTGGGAGACCCAGTACTTC. This codes for CASRPDRGWETQYF.

This chain joins TRBV20-1 and TRBJ2-7, with 14 bases matching TRBD2. The CDR3 has 14 amino acids. The V segment lost 6 bases and the J segment 0 bases; nucleotides outside the gene matches: 1. Per the germline V gene, CDR1 is DFQATT and CDR2 is SNEGSKA (reference sequence). CDR3 residues: CSATSGRDSYEQYF. In DNA, the CDR3 is TGCAGTGCGACTAGCGGGAGGGACTCCTACGAGCAGTACTTC.